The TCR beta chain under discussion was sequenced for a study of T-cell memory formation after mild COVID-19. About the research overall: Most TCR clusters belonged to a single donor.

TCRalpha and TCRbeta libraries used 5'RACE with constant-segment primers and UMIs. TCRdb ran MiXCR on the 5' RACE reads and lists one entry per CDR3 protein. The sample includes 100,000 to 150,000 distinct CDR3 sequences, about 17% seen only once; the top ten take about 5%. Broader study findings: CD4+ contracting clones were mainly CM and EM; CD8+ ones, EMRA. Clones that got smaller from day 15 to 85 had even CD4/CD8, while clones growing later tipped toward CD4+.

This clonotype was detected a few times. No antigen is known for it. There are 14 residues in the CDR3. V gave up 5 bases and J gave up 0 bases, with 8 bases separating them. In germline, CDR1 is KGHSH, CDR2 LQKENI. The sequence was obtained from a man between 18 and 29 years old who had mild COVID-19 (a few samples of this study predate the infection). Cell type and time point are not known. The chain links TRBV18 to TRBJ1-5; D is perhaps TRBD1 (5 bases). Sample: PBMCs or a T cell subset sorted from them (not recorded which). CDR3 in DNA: TGTGCCAGCTCATATGACAGTAGCAATCAGCCCCAGCATTTT. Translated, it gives CASSYDSSNQPQHF.